This TCR beta chain comes out of a study of cytomegalovirus exposure and HLA in healthy donors. Study-wide points: Investigators reported 150 to 200 TCR beta chains as tied to cytomegalovirus.

Of note for this clone: Its cognate antigen is unknown. The junction departs from the called germline gene at one end, perhaps through a read error. Within the sample, other DNA sequences also encode this same CDR3.

A multiplex PCR was run with 60 Vbeta primers and 13 Jbeta primers. The assay was immunoSEQ multiplex PCR, and TCRdb's table has in-frame clones only and misses some. The data hold over 95,000 clones, with roughly 76% observed a single time. Germline V lookup: CDR1 MNHNS, CDR2 SASEGT. The CDR3 has 16 residues. The sequenced material came from PBMCs. This TCR was sampled from a man between 40 and 49 years old in good health and CMV-seronegative. The rearrangement links TRBV6-1 to TRBJ1-4; TRBD1 is a possible D gene (5 bases). This chain's CDR3 is CASSEMGGRGAEKLFF. In DNA form, the CDR3 reads TGTGCCAGTAGTGAAATGGGGGGACGAGGGGCTGAAAAACTGTTTTTT.